The sequence of this TCR beta chain was determined in a study of CD8+CD57+ T cells in acquired aplastic anemia. Across the whole study: Recorded DNA amounts for sorted CD4+ and CD8+ cells had an average of around 3 ug. As sequenced from healthy donors, CD4+ cells averaged about 10.8 million reads. Study-wide points: CD8+ Simpson's diversity in patients was not significantly different from that in controls. Patients and controls turned out to have 25 to 35 CD8+ CDR3 sequences in common.

Profiling of TCR beta VDJ combinations and CDR3 sequences used genomic DNA as template. MiXCR was run by TCRdb on the reads, yielding one entry per CDR3 protein. The sample has about 190,000 distinct CDR3 sequences; around 59% are singletons. The CDR3 sequence is 17 residues long. V was clipped by 0 bases and J by 5 bases; unmatched bases: 10. Germline values: CDR1 SQVTM, CDR2 ANQGSEA. Turning to this clonotype: What it recognizes is unknown.

This receptor was obtained from a human donor in good health, serving as a control. The chain carries TRBV29-1 and TRBJ2-3, with 11 bases fitting TRBD2. The specimen was sorted CD4+, CD8+, or CD8+CD57+ T cells (not recorded which) from PBMCs. CDR3 protein: CSVEDTLAGGAGDTQYF. CDR3 coding DNA: TGCAGCGTTGAAGACACGCTAGCGGGAGGAGCGGGAGATACGCAGTATTTT.